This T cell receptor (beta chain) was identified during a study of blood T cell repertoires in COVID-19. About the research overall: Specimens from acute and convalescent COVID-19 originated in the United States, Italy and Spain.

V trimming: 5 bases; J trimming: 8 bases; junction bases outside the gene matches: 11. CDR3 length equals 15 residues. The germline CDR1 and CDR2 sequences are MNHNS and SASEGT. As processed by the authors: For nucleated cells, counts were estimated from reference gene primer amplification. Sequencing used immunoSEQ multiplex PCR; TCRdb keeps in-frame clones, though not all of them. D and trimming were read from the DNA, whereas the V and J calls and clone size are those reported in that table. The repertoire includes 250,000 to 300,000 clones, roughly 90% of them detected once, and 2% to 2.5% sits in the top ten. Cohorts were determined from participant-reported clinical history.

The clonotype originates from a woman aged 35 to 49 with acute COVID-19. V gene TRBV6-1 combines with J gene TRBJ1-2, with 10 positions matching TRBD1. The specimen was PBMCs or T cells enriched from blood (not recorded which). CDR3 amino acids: CASSQSKDRGHGYTF. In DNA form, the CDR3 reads TGTGCCAGCAGTCAATCCAAAGACAGGGGGCACGGCTACACCTTC.